This is a list of T cell receptor beta chains from one sample in a study of technical replicates of blood from a few donors. The assay was immunoSEQ multiplex PCR, and TCRdb's table has in-frame clones only and misses some. There are tens of thousands of clones in the sample; nearly 97% occur only once, and about 0.22% lies in the top ten. The sequenced material came from T cells isolated from PBMCs. The receptors here all came from a human donor in good health. Each CDR3 is given with its conserved first and last residue.

j_call	v_call	cdr3_aa
TRBJ2-7	TRBV14	CASSPLREAGAYEQYF
TRBJ2-1	TRBV5-6	CASSSDRAYNEQFF
TRBJ1-5	TRBV6-5	CASSSTGPGNQPQHF
TRBJ2-2	TRBV5-4	CASSLDGGGGELFF
TRBJ2-7	TRBV5-4	CAISGTGGEQYF
TRBJ2-1	TRBV27	CASSFEGDYNEQFF
TRBJ1-6	TRBV5-1	CASSLETENSPLHF
TRBJ2-4	TRBV2	CASSEAPGGTLAKNIQYF
TRBJ1-6	TRBV25-1	CASTEGAIGSPLHF
TRBJ2-6	TRBV5-1	CASSLGPSGVIGANVLTF
TRBJ2-2	TRBV14	CASRLQGRAGELFF